Listed below are T cell receptor beta chains from one sample, sequenced in a study of T cell responses to AZD1222 COVID-19 vaccine. Clones were sequenced by immunoSEQ multiplex PCR, and TCRdb holds only the in-frame ones, with some missing. The data show under 110,000 clones, around 87% seen once. Material: peripheral blood, obtained 28 days after the second AZD1222 dose. These receptors originate from an adult who received the AZD1222 COVID-19 vaccine. CDR3s include the opening cysteine and the closing phenylalanine or tryptophan. D genes are given only for firm matches. Rows give clone size only sometimes, using once, few, many, or a class for an expanded clone.

d_call	clone_size	v_call	j_call	cdr3_length	cdr3_aa	cdr3_nt
TRBD2	NA	TRBV7-9	TRBJ2-5	16	CASSLAVAGGLETQYF	TGTGCCAGCAGCTTAGCGGTAGCGGGGGGGCTGGAGACCCAGTACTTC
NA	NA	TRBV5-1	TRBJ2-1	12	CASSADGNEQFF	TGCGCCAGCAGCGCCGACGGCAATGAGCAGTTCTTC
NA	NA	TRBV28	TRBJ1-5	14	CASSLLQNNQPQHF	TGTGCCAGCAGTTTGCTCCAGAACAATCAGCCCCAGCATTTT
TRBD1	NA	TRBV5-1	TRBJ2-7	14	CASSLGQGTHEQYF	TGCGCCAGCAGCTTGGGACAGGGTACCCACGAGCAGTACTTC
TRBD1	NA	TRBV7-2	TRBJ2-1	16	CASSFRQGGSYNEQFF	TGTGCCAGCAGCTTCAGACAGGGCGGATCCTACAATGAGCAGTTCTTC
NA	NA	TRBV7-2	TRBJ2-1	16	CASSPVGRRVGNEQFF	TGTGCCAGCAGCCCCGTGGGAAGGCGGGTGGGGAATGAGCAGTTCTTC
TRBD1	NA	TRBV12-3/TRBV12-4	TRBJ1-1	13	CASRNGQGAEAFF	TGTGCCAGCAGGAACGGACAGGGTGCTGAAGCTTTCTTT
NA	NA	TRBV4-3	TRBJ2-6	16	CASSQDHLAGANVLTF	TGCGCCAGCAGCCAAGATCACCTGGCTGGGGCCAACGTCCTGACTTTC
NA	NA	TRBV12-3/TRBV12-4	TRBJ1-5	12	CASSSPHQPQHF	TGTGCCAGCAGTTCCCCTCATCAGCCCCAGCATTTT
TRBD2	NA	TRBV19	TRBJ2-1	18	CASSIALAGSALYNEQFF	TGTGCCAGTAGTATAGCTCTAGCGGGGAGCGCCTTATACAATGAGCAGTTCTTC
NA	NA	TRBV6-2/TRBV6-3	TRBJ1-6	14	CASSTRTGNSPLHF	TGTGCCAGCAGTACCCGGACCGGTAATTCACCCCTCCACTTT
TRBD2	NA	TRBV19	TRBJ2-7	14	CASSPWEGFYEQYF	TGTGCCAGTAGCCCTTGGGAGGGATTCTACGAGCAGTACTTC
NA	NA	TRBV7-6	TRBJ1-5	13	CASSLGAGQPQHF	TGTGCCAGCAGCCTGGGCGCTGGCCAGCCCCAGCATTTT
NA	once	TRBV19	TRBJ2-1	15	CASSIWGSSYNEQFF	TGTGCCAGTAGTATCTGGGGATCGTCCTACAATGAGCAGTTCTTC
NA	NA	TRBV5-5	TRBJ1-1	16	CASSLGAAGMNTEAFF	TGTGCCAGCAGCTTGGGGGCAGCAGGGATGAACACTGAAGCTTTCTTT
TRBD1	NA	TRBV29-1	TRBJ1-2	12	CSVTDRVGGYTF	TGCAGCGTTACCGACAGGGTCGGCGGCTACACCTTC
TRBD1	NA	TRBV9	TRBJ1-1	14	CASSVGQGETEAFF	TGTGCCAGCAGCGTGGGACAGGGGGAGACTGAAGCTTTCTTT
TRBD2	NA	TRBV6-5	TRBJ2-5	14	CASSYGTSQETQYF	TGTGCCAGCAGTTACGGGACTAGCCAAGAGACCCAGTACTTC
NA	once	TRBV5-1	TRBJ1-5	15	CASSPPRTNNQPQHF	TGCGCCAGCAGCCCCCCACGGACGAACAATCAGCCCCAGCATTTT
TRBD2	NA	TRBV27	TRBJ2-7	14	CASSSTGTSDEQYF	TGTGCCAGCAGTTCCACCGGGACTAGTGACGAGCAGTACTTC
TRBD1	NA	TRBV12-3/TRBV12-4	TRBJ1-2	13	CASSRDRSYGYTF	TGTGCCAGCAGTCGGGACAGGTCCTATGGCTACACCTTC
TRBD1	NA	TRBV28	TRBJ1-5	16	CASSVDLQGADQPQHF	TGTGCCAGCAGTGTAGACCTACAGGGGGCGGATCAGCCCCAGCATTTT
NA	NA	TRBV18	TRBJ2-5	14	CASSPTAEAETQYF	TGTGCCAGCTCACCGACTGCGGAGGCGGAGACCCAGTACTTC
NA	NA	TRBV28	TRBJ1-3	14	CASSPVGLLNTIYF	TGTGCCAGCAGCCCGGTGGGACTTTTAAACACCATATATTTT
NA	NA	TRBV6-6	TRBJ2-7	13	CASSRAGYYEQYF	TGTGCCAGCAGTAGGGCAGGGTACTACGAGCAGTACTTC
NA	NA	TRBV4-1	TRBJ1-2	13	CASSQNDFYGYTF	TGCGCCAGCAGCCAAAACGACTTTTATGGCTACACCTTC
NA	NA	TRBV5-8	TRBJ1-2	15	CASSLEVTRNYGYTF	TGTGCCAGCAGCTTGGAGGTCACCCGCAACTATGGCTACACCTTC
NA	NA	TRBV6-2/TRBV6-3	TRBJ2-2	19	CASSYPTRGARKSSGELFF	TGTGCCAGCAGTTACCCCACCCGGGGGGCCCGCAAGAGCAGCGGGGAGCTGTTTTTT
NA	NA	TRBV6-1	TRBJ1-2	14	CASSEWARSSGYTF	TGTGCCAGCAGTGAGTGGGCCCGATCGTCTGGCTACACCTTC
TRBD1	NA	TRBV6-5	TRBJ1-5	15	CASTFTGGTNQPQHF	TGTGCCAGCACCTTCACAGGGGGCACGAATCAGCCCCAGCATTTT
NA	NA	TRBV29-1	TRBJ1-6	13	CSALSSYNSPLHF	TGCAGCGCCCTGAGCTCCTATAATTCACCCCTCCACTTT
NA	NA	TRBV18	TRBJ2-7	13	CASSPIAWDEQYF	TGTGCCAGCTCACCAATCGCGTGGGACGAGCAGTACTTC
TRBD1	NA	TRBV28	TRBJ2-7	14	CASSAGQAPYEQYF	TGTGCCAGCAGTGCGGGACAGGCCCCCTACGAGCAGTACTTC
NA	few	TRBV5-1	TRBJ1-4	13	CASSLEVGSELFF	TGCGCCAGCAGCTTGGAGGTGGGATCGGAACTGTTTTTT
NA	NA	TRBV5-6	TRBJ2-7	13	CASSFRARYEQYF	TGTGCCAGCAGCTTCCGGGCCCGCTACGAGCAGTACTTC
TRBD1	NA	TRBV6-6	TRBJ2-2	16	CASSYSPDRASGELFF	TGTGCCAGCAGTTACTCGCCAGACAGGGCATCCGGGGAGCTGTTTTTT
TRBD2	NA	TRBV4-1	TRBJ2-3	16	CASSPVRGGAADTQYF	TGCGCCAGCAGCCCTGTTCGCGGGGGGGCGGCAGATACGCAGTATTTT
NA	NA	TRBV19	TRBJ2-5	12	CASSSLKETQYF	TGTGCCAGTAGTTCCCTCAAAGAGACCCAGTACTTC
NA	NA	TRBV6-5	TRBJ1-6	15	CASSYRLRNNSPLHF	TGTGCCAGCAGTTATAGGTTACGGAATAATTCACCCCTCCACTTT
NA	once	TRBV5-1	TRBJ1-1	13	CASSPDGNTEAFF	TGCGCCAGCAGCCCGGATGGCAACACTGAAGCTTTCTTT
NA	NA	TRBV25-1	TRBJ2-7	12	CASSYSAYEQYF	TGTGCCAGCAGTTACTCAGCTTACGAGCAGTACTTC
TRBD1	NA	TRBV10-3	TRBJ2-2	16	CAIGTGQTLNTGELFF	TGTGCCATCGGGACAGGGCAAACCTTGAACACCGGGGAGCTGTTTTTT